This T cell receptor (beta chain) was captured by sequencing in a study of cytomegalovirus exposure and HLA in healthy donors (dated by TCRdb to between 2016 and 2019). Background on the whole study: In an earlier analysis of around 540 of the donors, 250 to 350 Gb of sequence data and 90 million to 130 million unique TCR beta sequences from about 179 million T cells were reported. About 300 gigabases of sequencing data and around 88 million unique TCR sequences made up an early release that covered about 640 HLA-typed donors. Of the roughly 420 genotyped donors, 75% to 85% were placed in the genetic ancestry cluster associated with self-reported Caucasian donors. The study aimed to test whether cataloging public T cell receptors could reveal signatures of past pathogen exposure. Using immunosequencing, the study profiled T cell repertoires from approximately 700 subjects and related those repertoires to cytomegalovirus serostatus. In addition to the first cohort of 666 subjects, a separate validation cohort of over 90 different subjects was used. The study combined high-throughput TCR immunosequencing, statistical association of individual TCRs with disease status, and machine learning to predict cytomegalovirus infection status. A later analysis re-examined previously published TCR beta repertoires from more than 550 donors and added high-resolution HLA genotyping to investigate patterns of TCR occurrence. In the later analysis, no new phenotypic data were used to find candidate immune exposures; instead, reliance was placed on TCR beta sequences and their occurrence across donors. An earlier analysis of 500 to 750 of the donors applied high-throughput TCR beta sequencing to assess whether each TCR beta V gene segment acted as functional or pseudogenic. Donor age, sex, ethnicity and CMV serostatus were compiled together with the repertoire data. Genome-wide SNP genotypes for about 55% of the roughly 670 donors were used in a later genetic analysis, which treated that subset as a discovery cohort. All discovery cohort repertoires had been generated using a single sequencing platform. HLA typing covered class I and class II loci at four-digit resolution. Typing coverage differed by locus: A, B, C, DRB1 and DQB1 were typed in about 620-640 donors, DQA1 in about 510, DPA1 in some 600, and DPB1 in just under 490. A handful of DR-DQ haplotypes were treated as single units for association and clustering because of strong linkage in the cohort. Among some 400 genotyped donors of the cohort, an average of around 250,000 unique TCR beta nucleotide sequences was sequenced per donor, of which 15% to 20% were non-productive. Broad study findings and their caveats: In a later analysis, some 17,000 TCR beta sequences were associated with specific HLA alleles at a false discovery rate of 0.05. A further reported finding was that TCR beta sequences accurately predicted the HLA-A and HLA-B alleles for most subjects in the first cohort. HLA typing was unavailable for some donors at each locus, so association tests used only the typed subset. In a later analysis, TCR association rates were found to vary across HLA loci, with the most associated TCRs seen for DRB1 alleles and the fewest for HLA-C alleles. Broadly in line with IMGT annotations, most TCR beta V segments showed up in productive rearrangements about 90% or about 30% of the time in an earlier analysis of 587 of the donors. Presence/absence analyses assumed roughly uniform sequencing depth across donors, an assumption that may not hold. A later analysis found that HLA-associated TCR beta chains were more clonally expanded and had lower generation probabilities than equally common non-associated chains. According to a later analysis, parvovirus B19, influenza, CMV and Epstein-Barr virus appeared linked to several top co-occurrence clusters. When HLA alleles, especially DR and DQ, strongly co-occurred, attributing TCR associations to individual alleles was difficult. The only immune exposure information available for the cohort was CMV serostatus. The classifier was reported to diagnose cytomegalovirus status with high specificity and sensitivity in both the original and validation cohorts. Compared with the approximately 670-donor mean, donors in an Asian-associated ancestry cluster had fewer N-insertions in productive TCRs, according to a later genetic analysis. A few of the identified cytomegalovirus-associated TCR beta chains were confirmed in vitro to be specific for cytomegalovirus antigens. A total of fewer than 200 TCR beta chains were listed by the study as associated with cytomegalovirus. An association between a missense DCLRE1C variant and V-gene and J-gene trimming of TCR beta chains was found in a later genetic analysis and replicated in an independent cohort. The authors suggested that the approach could potentially be generalized to other disease states and immunological phenotypes. This cohort had only TCR beta chains sequenced, and the lack of alpha or paired-chain data limited which features could be detected. Linkage disequilibrium might explain the correlated functional status among segregating V segments, but an unknown experimental factor could not be ruled out. Because the 87-base-pair reads could not distinguish some IMGT-functional V segments, including TRBV6-2 and TRBV6-3, those segments were excluded. The sequencing pipeline was judged likely to have produced a cluster of highly shared sequence variants as a technical artifact. Some 15 rarely observed V segments, including chromosome 9 orphons, were excluded from the earlier analysis of about 500 of the donors because counts were too low. Most CMV-associated TCR beta chains appeared to be HLA-restricted in a later analysis, and the HLA associations seemed to be driven largely by CMV exposure. Most TCR sequences were seen in very few donors, while some public TCRs were found in many individuals.

Sequences MNHNS (CDR1) and SASEGT (CDR2) are obtained from the germline V gene. Its CDR3 holds 14 amino acids, cysteine through phenylalanine. Kept here is only the CDR3 DNA, which spans 42 bases and is read in frame from base 1. For this chain, trimming is 6 bases at the V end and 5 bases at the J end, and the number of junction bases without a gene match is 3. The library was built by means of the immunoSEQ multiplex PCR assay. For the multiplex PCR, a mixture combining 60 forward primers for TCR Vbeta segments and 13 reverse primers for TCR Jbeta segments was used. The CDR3 region of rearranged TCR beta genes was amplified from genomic DNA by a multiplex PCR assay. The amplified TCR beta libraries were sequenced on the Illumina HiSeq System as 87-base-pair reads. From the authors' description of their analysis: Across the 500 to 700 repertoires, a later analysis counted tens of millions of unique TCR beta chains, 9.5 million to 13 million of which were shared by at least two donors. Raw reads were error-corrected and collapsed into unique sequences by a nearest-neighbor algorithm in which closely related sequences were merged to remove PCR and sequencing errors. CDR3 sequences were aligned to IMGT reference sequences to assign V, D and J gene segments. For a sequence to be retained, a match of at least six nucleotides to both a V gene segment and a J gene segment was required. A rearrangement was called productive if the CDR3 had no stop codons and remained in frame with V and J, and every other rearrangement was called non-productive. CDR3 was defined according to IMGT convention as the region running from the second conserved V-encoded cysteine to the conserved J-encoded phenylalanine. Sequences without an unambiguous match to a single V gene segment were excluded from the earlier analysis of over 500 of the donors. An earlier analysis of a few hundred of the donors classified V segments as functional when productive rearrangements were above 56.7% and as segregating when the standard deviation between donors was above 5%. To diagnose cytomegalovirus status from the catalog of TCR beta chain sequences, a statistical classification framework was built. V and J gene assignment, in a later analysis, came from comparing TCR nucleotide sequences with IMGT/GENE-DB human TR gene sequences. In a later analysis, CDR3 sequences and most-parsimonious VDJ recombination scenarios were assigned using the TCRdist pipeline. In a later analysis, each TCR beta chain was defined by its CDR3 amino acid sequence together with its V-gene family, and reads without a unique V-gene family were excluded. To address suspected cross-contamination and a sequencing artifact, a later analysis removed roughly 580 highly shared, low-generation-probability nucleotide sequences. In a later analysis, a clonal expansion index was calculated for each public chain from normalized within-repertoire ranks of inferred template counts. In a later analysis, generation probabilities were computed using a VDJ recombination model fitted to out-of-frame rearrangements, and the results were checked against IGoR. Hypergeometric tests were used in a later analysis to score TCR-TCR, TCR-HLA and TCR-CMV co-occurrence, with a repertoire-size bias correction applied to the TCR pairs. In a later analysis, false discovery rates were estimated by permuting HLA or CMV assignments 20 times. In a later analysis, co-occurring TCRs were grouped with DBSCAN, and TCRdist sequence similarity was added when clustering was performed within HLA-allele-positive subsets. Co-occurrence clustering excluded repertoires with fewer than 30,000 or more than 120,000 public chains, plus five with anomalous nucleotide sharing. TCRdb retrieved this table from immuneACCESS and kept in-frame rearrangements only. Not all clones are present; in checked studies, unresolved V genes account for under half, and no reason is known for the remainder. D and trimming were read from the DNA, whereas the V and J calls and clone size are those reported in that table. This sample gives tens of thousands of clones in total; approximately 86% of them show up just once. In total, the top ten clones hold roughly a tenth of the sample.

In total, roughly 670 healthy bone marrow donors made up the cohort. All cohort members were sampled while nominally healthy, although unrecorded immune exposures were likely present. The donor was CMV seropositive and was included in the group of 250 to 350 seropositive cohort members. A peripheral blood sample was provided by each donor, and peripheral blood mononuclear cells were used for TCR beta sequencing. Genomic DNA was extracted from the blood cell samples with the Qiagen DNeasy Blood Extraction Kit. Note on this clone: Its antigen specificity is not known. No base-level quality is on record; no much larger clone is a single base apart.

The sequence was collected from a woman between 18 and 29 years old in good health and CMV-seropositive. Rearrangement joined TRBV6-1 to TRBJ2-4; 11 of the junction bases match TRBD2. The sequencing input was PBMCs. The CDR3 protein sequence reads: CASRVGLAENIQYF. The DNA sequence reads TGTGCCAGCAGGGTGGGACTAGCGGAAAACATTCAGTACTTC.